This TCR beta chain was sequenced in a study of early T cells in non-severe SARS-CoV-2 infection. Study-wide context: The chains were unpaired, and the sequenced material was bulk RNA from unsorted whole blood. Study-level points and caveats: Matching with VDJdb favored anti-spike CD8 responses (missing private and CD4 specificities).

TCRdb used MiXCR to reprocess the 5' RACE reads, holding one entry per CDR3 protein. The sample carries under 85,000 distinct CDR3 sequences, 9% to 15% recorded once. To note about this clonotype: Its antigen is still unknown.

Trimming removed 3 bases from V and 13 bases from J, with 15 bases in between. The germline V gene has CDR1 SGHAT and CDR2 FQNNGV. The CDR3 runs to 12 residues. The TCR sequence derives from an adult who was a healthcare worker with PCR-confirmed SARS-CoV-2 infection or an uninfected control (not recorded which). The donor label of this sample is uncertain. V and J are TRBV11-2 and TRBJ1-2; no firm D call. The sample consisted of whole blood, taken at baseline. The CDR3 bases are TGTGCCAGCAGCTTCGCGGAGTCCTGGCCCACCTTC. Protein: CASSFAESWPTF.